These 18 T cell receptor beta chains share one sample of origin, sequenced in a study of T cells in localized non-small cell lung cancer. Data came from immunoSEQ multiplex PCR; TCRdb stores just in-frame clones and leaves some out. The table shows around 50,000 clones, with 86% occurring only once. The sequenced sample was peripheral blood, obtained before any cancer treatment. The receptor set was obtained from a male donor at least 60 years old with stage III squamous cell lung carcinoma.

The gene calls are TRBV10-3 and TRBJ1-1, with D tentatively TRBD1 (6 bases). The germline gives CDR1 ENHRY, CDR2 SYGVKD. The CDR3 has 14 amino acids. V was shortened by 6 bases and J by 0 bases, with 11 bases between the two germline ends. For the CDR3, the DNA is TGTGCCATCAGCTTCGGACAGCTGAACACTGAAGCTTTCTTT. It is translated as CAISFGQLNTEAFF.

The V call is TRBV7-8, the J call TRBJ2-3; TRBD2 agrees at 10 bases. This CDR3 has 18 residues. The junction had 15 bases not matched to a gene; V was cut back by 4 bases and J by 5 bases. Germline CDR1 is SGHVS and CDR2 is FQNEAQ. The CDR3, as DNA: TGTGCCAGCAGCTCCCTGCGGAGCGGGAGGGCCGTCGGAGATACGCAGTATTTT. Amino acids: CASSSLRSGRAVGDTQYF. Full variable domain (remainder filled in from reference TRBV7-8 and TRBJ2-3): GAGVSQSPRYKVAKRGQDVALRCDPISGHVSLFWYQQALGQGPEFLTYFQNEAQLDKSGLPSDRFFAERPEGSVSTLKIQRTQQEDSAVYLCASSSLRSGRAVGDTQYFGPGTRLTVL.

This chain connects TRBV9 to TRBJ2-3, with 10 bases that match TRBD1. V gave up 3 bases and J gave up 3 bases; unmatched junction bases: 7. The CDR3 consists of 16 residues. Germline V CDR1 and CDR2: SGDLS, YYNGEE. The CDR3 nucleotides are TGTGCCAGCAGCGCGGTGACAGGGGGCATGACAGATACGCAGTATTTT. This translates into CASSAVTGGMTDTQYF.

The genes are TRBV5-1 and TRBJ1-1; D not resolved. The CDR3 contains 14 residues. Germline CDR1 is SGHRS and CDR2 is YFSETQ. Trimming cost V 4 bases and J 1 base, with 11 bases left between them. CDR3 sequence (DNA): TGCGCCAGCAGCCTGTCTGTGGGGAACACTGAAGCTTTCTTT. This sequence encodes CASSLSVGNTEAFF.

The V and J genes are TRBV19 and TRBJ2-7; unclear D gene. Germline values: CDR1 LNHDA, CDR2 SQIVND (reference sequence). Trimming pared 5 bases from V and 1 base from J, leaving 6 bases between. This CDR3 spans 12 amino acids. In nucleotides, the CDR3 is TGTGCCAGTAGTTCTTTATCCTACGAGCAGTACTTC. The encoded protein is CASSSLSYEQYF.

The V gene is TRBV6-5, the J gene TRBJ1-1, with D perhaps matching TRBD1 (6 bases). Germline CDR1 reads MNHEY; CDR2 reads SVGAGI. V was trimmed by 4 bases and J by 3 bases, leaving 9 bases between them. The CDR3 runs to 13 residues. The CDR3 nucleotides are TGTGCCAGCAGTTGGGGGCAGCACACTGAAGCTTTCTTT. Protein: CASSWGQHTEAFF.

The J gene is TRBJ1-1, the V gene TRBV4-3; D is uncertain. Trimming shortened V by 4 bases and J by 4 bases, and 13 bases separated the two germline ends. CDR3 length: 14 amino acids. Germline-derived CDR1 and CDR2 are LGHNA and YSLEER. CDR3 loop: CASSLEGKGTEAFF. The CDR3, as DNA: TGCGCCAGCAGCCTTGAGGGAAAAGGCACTGAAGCTTTCTTT.

The chain joins TRBV19 to TRBJ2-5; D not certain. The germline V and J ends were trimmed by 6 bases and 11 bases, with 13 bases remaining between them. The CDR3 totals 11 residues. Germline lookup yields CDR1 LNHDA and CDR2 SQIVND (reference sequence). CDR3 in amino acids: CASRFDVHQYF. CDR3 nucleotides: TGTGCCAGTAGATTTGATGTGCATCAGTACTTC. The complete variable domain, with remaining parts taken from reference TRBV19 and TRBJ2-5, reads DGGITQSPKYLFRKEGQNVTLSCEQNLNHDAMYWYRQDPGQGLRLIYYSQIVNDFQKGDIAEGYSVSREKKESFPLTVTSAQKNPTAFYLCASRFDVHQYFGPGTRLLVL.

This rearrangement joins TRBV10-3 to TRBJ1-2; 10 bases fit TRBD1. This CDR3 comprises 14 residues. Trimming removed 1 base from V and 7 bases from J; junction bases left unmatched: 3. CDR1 ENHRY and CDR2 SYGVKD come from the germline V gene. The CDR3 DNA follows: TGTGCCATCAGTGAGTGGGACAGGGGAAGTGGCTACACCTTC. This codes for CAISEWDRGSGYTF.

This chain joins TRBV7-8 and TRBJ2-5; D gene unclear. The germline V gene encodes CDR1 SGHVS and CDR2 FQNEAQ. The CDR3 totals 15 residues. The V end was cut by 8 bases, the J end by 5 bases, with 21 bases between. The CDR3 protein is CASHVGLQRIETQYF. CDR3 sequence (DNA): TGTGCCAGCCATGTGGGGTTACAGAGAATCGAGACCCAGTACTTC.

The CDR3 sequence is CASSYSKWLTGELFF. The CDR3 DNA is TGTGCCAGCAGTTACTCGAAATGGCTAACCGGGGAGCTGTTTTTT. The rearrangement links TRBV6-5 to TRBJ2-2; D call uncertain. The CDR3 runs to 15 residues. The germline CDR1 and CDR2 sequences are MNHEY and SVGAGI. V was trimmed by 0 bases and J by 5 bases, leaving 10 bases between them.

This rearrangement joins TRBV10-3 to TRBJ1-1; 9 bases line up with TRBD1. V dropped 6 bases and J dropped 4; count of bases not matched to a gene: 9. The germline V gene encodes CDR1 ENHRY and CDR2 SYGVKD. This CDR3 spans 15 amino acids. This CDR3 reads CAIRQQGASGTEAFF. CDR3 coding DNA: TGTGCCATCAGACAACAGGGGGCTTCGGGCACTGAAGCTTTCTTT.

The chain recombines TRBV7-6 with TRBJ2-5; 7 bases match TRBD2. CDR1 and CDR2 (germline): SGHVS, FNYEAQ. The V gene end was trimmed by 5 bases and the J gene end by 4 bases; junction bases not matched to a gene: 7. The CDR3 has 14 amino acids. CDR3 sequence reads: CASSQSGGPETQYF. CDR3 nucleotides: TGTGCCAGCAGCCAGTCGGGGGGACCAGAGACCCAGTACTTC. Together with reference TRBV7-6 and TRBJ2-5, the CDR3 gives the full variable domain: GAGVSQSPRYKVTKRGQDVALRCDPISGHVSLYWYRQALGQGPEFLTYFNYEAQQDKSGLPNDRFSAERPEGSISTLTIQRTEQRDSAMYRCASSQSGGPETQYFGPGTRLLVL.

This sequence joins TRBV7-9 and TRBJ2-1; no clear D. CDR3 length equals 15 residues. V was clipped by 6 bases and J by 5 bases, with 17 bases between them. Germline V gene lookup returns CDR1 SEHNR and CDR2 FQNEAQ (reference sequence). This CDR3 is CASRPAGFGNNEQFF. The CDR3 DNA is TGTGCCAGCAGACCCGCCGGATTCGGAAACAATGAGCAGTTCTTC. Full variable domain (missing parts from reference TRBV7-9 and TRBJ2-1): DTGVSQNPRHKITKRGQNVTFRCDPISEHNRLYWYRQTLGQGPEFLTYFQNEAQLEKSRLLSDRFSAERPKGSFSTLEIQRTEQGDSAMYLCASRPAGFGNNEQFFGPGTRLTVL.

The V and J genes are TRBV14 and TRBJ2-7; weak D call: TRBD2 (5 bases). Trimming stripped 0 bases from V and 3 bases from J, with 9 bases between. Germline loops: CDR1 SGHDN, CDR2 FVKESK. The CDR3 sequence is 14 residues long. The CDR3 loop reads CASSQDLGDYEQYF. The DNA of the CDR3 is TGTGCCAGCAGCCAAGATCTCGGGGACTACGAGCAGTACTTC.

This chain connects TRBV7-2 to TRBJ1-1; tentatively, D is TRBD1 (6 bases). Germline V CDR1 and CDR2: SGHTA, FQGNSA. Deletions cut 4 bases from V and 1 base from J, with 7 bases between. This CDR3 spans 13 amino acids. CDR3: CASSSDRNTEAFF. The CDR3 DNA is TGTGCCAGCAGCTCGGACAGGAACACTGAAGCTTTCTTT.

This chain links TRBV10-3 with TRBJ2-1; 10 bases agree with TRBD1. Losses at the gene ends were 7 bases for V and 1 base for J; bases not matched to a gene: 1. The CDR3 has 14 residues. Germline values: CDR1 ENHRY, CDR2 SYGVKD. The CDR3 DNA reads as TGTGCCATCATGGGACAGGGGTCCTACAATGAGCAGTTCTTC. This gives the protein CAIMGQGSYNEQFF.

This chain links TRBV15 with TRBJ1-2; weak D call: TRBD1 (5 bases). Between the trimmed V and J ends, which lost 0 bases and 8 bases, there was a span of 19 bases. There are 16 residues in the CDR3. The germline V gene has CDR1 LNHNV and CDR2 YYDKDF (reference sequence). In DNA form, the CDR3 reads TGTGCCACCAGCAGAGATGGGGGACGGACACCCCAGGGCTACACCTTC. Translated, it gives CATSRDGGRTPQGYTF.